What follows are 23 T cell receptor beta chains derived from one specimen sequenced in a study of cytomegalovirus exposure and HLA in healthy donors. Assay used: immunoSEQ multiplex PCR; TCRdb lists only in-frame clones, some missing. The table includes some 100,000 clones, roughly 90% detected once. The source material was PBMCs. The receptors were sampled from a woman between 18 and 30 years old in good health and CMV-seronegative.

This chain links TRBV5-1 with TRBJ2-1, with 16 bases that match TRBD2. CDR1 is SGHRS, CDR2 YFSETQ, per germline. The CDR3 length is 17 residues. V gave up 2 bases and J gave up 7 bases; unmatched junction bases: 6. The CDR3 DNA reads TGCGCCAGCAGCTTCACTGGGACTAGCGGGAGGGGTAATGAGCAGTTCTTC. It codes for CASSFTGTSGRGNEQFF.

The genes are TRBV19 and TRBJ2-7, with D hard to call. Germline lookup yields CDR1 LNHDA and CDR2 SQIVND (reference sequence). The length of the CDR3 is 14 residues. The ends were cut back, 1 base at V and 1 base at J, with 8 bases in the middle. The CDR3 DNA is TGTGCCAGTAGTATAGCTCTAGATTCCTACGAGCAGTACTTC. Translated, it gives CASSIALDSYEQYF. Drawing the rest from reference TRBV19 and TRBJ2-7, the complete variable domain is DGGITQSPKYLFRKEGQNVTLSCEQNLNHDAMYWYRQDPGQGLRLIYYSQIVNDFQKGDIAEGYSVSREKKESFPLTVTSAQKNPTAFYLCASSIALDSYEQYFGPGTRLTVT.

V and J are TRBV9 and TRBJ1-1; D unclear. V lost 6 bases and J 3 bases, leaving 12 bases between the germline ends. This CDR3 spans 13 amino acids. Germline lookup yields CDR1 SGDLS and CDR2 YYNGEE. The CDR3 loop is CASIGSGDTEAFF. CDR3 sequence (DNA): TGTGCCAGCATTGGTAGCGGGGACACTGAAGCTTTCTTT.

This rearrangement joins TRBV27 to TRBJ2-2, with 9 bases aligning to TRBD2. The CDR3 extends over 16 amino acids. Germline V gene sequence: CDR1 MNHEY, CDR2 SMNVEV (reference sequence). Germline trimming cut 3 bases from V and 4 bases from J; bases unmatched to any gene: 6. CDR3 sequence reads: CASSFSGRPSTGELFF. Written as DNA, the CDR3 is TGTGCCAGCAGTTTCAGCGGGAGGCCCAGCACCGGGGAGCTGTTTTTT.

This sequence joins TRBV5-1 and TRBJ2-2, with 8 bases matching TRBD1. The CDR3 is 16 residues long. Germline V gives CDR1 SGHRS, CDR2 YFSETQ. V trimming: 0 bases; J trimming: 4 bases; junction bases outside the gene matches: 5. This CDR3 reads CASSLAPGGGTGELFF. As DNA, the CDR3 is TGCGCCAGCAGCTTGGCCCCAGGGGGCGGCACCGGGGAGCTGTTTTTT.

The gene calls are TRBV13 and TRBJ1-2; D is uncertain. The germline V gene has CDR1 PRHDT and CDR2 FYEKMQ (reference sequence). Trimming cost V 0 bases and J 5 bases, with 4 bases left between them. This CDR3 region has 12 residues. CDR3: CASSLGYYGYTF. CDR3 nucleotide sequence: TGTGCCAGCAGCTTAGGGTATTATGGCTACACCTTC.

The CDR3 nucleotides are TGTGCCAGCACGCTAGCGACGAACACCGGGGAGCTGTTTTTT. Its translation: CASTLATNTGELFF. The V gene is TRBV2, the J gene TRBJ2-2; maybe TRBD2 (6 bases). This CDR3 has 14 amino acids. Germline values: CDR1 SNHLY, CDR2 FYNNEI. V shed 7 bases and J shed 0 bases, with 9 bases lying between them.

As concerns this clone: The same CDR3 also results from other DNA sequences found in this sample. The chain uses TRBV7-9 and TRBJ2-7; tentatively, D is TRBD2 (6 bases). CDR1 and CDR2 (germline): SEHNR, FQNEAQ (reference sequence). V was pared by 4 bases and J by 2 bases, with 9 bases between. The CDR3 is 13 residues long. CDR3 loop: CASSSSETYEQYF. In DNA form, the CDR3 reads TGTGCCAGCAGCTCTAGCGAAACCTACGAGCAGTACTTC.

The CDR3 coding sequence is TGTGCTAGTGGTTTGGCCACCGGGACAGGTTTGCCCTACGAGCAGTACTTC. This sequence encodes CASGLATGTGLPYEQYF. This chain joins TRBV12-5 and TRBJ2-7, with 8 positions matching TRBD1. CDR3 length equals 17 residues. The germline V gene encodes CDR1 LGHNT and CDR2 FRNRAP. J gave up 2 bases and V 1 base, and 10 bases lay outside the gene matches.

The chain has TRBV4-3 and TRBJ1-1; weak D call: TRBD1 (5 bases). Per the germline V gene, CDR1 is LGHNA and CDR2 is YSLEER. The CDR3 spans 14 residues. Trimming left V 4 bases short and J 3 bases short, with 12 bases between. CDR3 in amino acids: CASSPDGGYTEAFF. In DNA, the CDR3 is TGCGCCAGCAGCCCAGACGGGGGATACACTGAAGCTTTCTTT.

This clone was seen only a few times. CDR3: CAWSPEGDYGYTF. The CDR3 nucleotides read TGTGCCTGGAGCCCCGAGGGGGACTATGGCTACACCTTC. This chain links TRBV30 with TRBJ1-2, with D possibly TRBD1 on 6 matching bases. This CDR3 comprises 13 residues. V lost 3 bases, J lost 3 bases, and 11 bases lay in between. Germline CDR1 and CDR2: GTSNPN and SVGIG (reference sequence).

The CDR3 protein is CASSQGQSSGELFF. CDR3 DNA sequence: TGCGCCAGCAGCCAGGGACAGTCCAGCGGGGAGCTGTTTTTT. J is TRBJ2-2 and V is TRBV4-3; TRBD1 matches at 7 bases. The V and J ends lost 3 bases and 7 bases, in that order; junction bases with no gene match: 5. This CDR3 is built from 14 residues. CDR1 and CDR2 from the germline V gene are LGHNA and YSLEER.

The chain is built from TRBV7-8 and TRBJ2-5; the D gene is possibly TRBD1 (5 bases). This CDR3 contains 17 residues. The germline V gene has CDR1 SGHVS and CDR2 FQNEAQ. Trimming pared 1 base from V and 1 base from J, leaving 16 bases between. The CDR3 here is CASSLDTYSTAQETQYF. The CDR3 coding sequence is TGTGCCAGCAGCTTAGACACCTACTCGACAGCCCAAGAGACCCAGTACTTC.

The rearrangement joins TRBV6-1 to TRBJ1-1, with D unresolved. V dropped 2 bases and J dropped 1 base, with 11 bases sitting between them. The CDR3 has 15 residues. The germline V gene encodes CDR1 MNHNS and CDR2 SASEGT. CDR3 region: CASSENGATNTEAFF. The CDR3 DNA reads as TGTGCCAGCAGTGAAAACGGAGCGACGAACACTGAAGCTTTCTTT.

The chain recombines TRBV5-1 with TRBJ1-1, with D perhaps TRBD1 (6 bases). Per the germline V gene, CDR1 is SGHRS and CDR2 is YFSETQ. The CDR3 extends over 14 amino acids. V lost 3 bases and J 2 bases, leaving 11 bases between the germline ends. CDR3 coding DNA: TGCGCCAGCAGCTCCGGACAGAGAAACACTGAAGCTTTCTTT. Protein sequence: CASSSGQRNTEAFF.

The CDR3 spells CATSSGQGGKRAYNEQFF. The CDR3 DNA sequence: TGTGCCACCAGCAGCGGACAAGGGGGAAAAAGGGCCTACAATGAGCAGTTCTTC. The V call is TRBV15, the J call TRBJ2-1; D perhaps matches TRBD1 (6 bases). V was pared by 3 bases and J by 2 bases, with 20 bases between. The CDR3 covers 18 residues. Germline V lookup: CDR1 LNHNV, CDR2 YYDKDF (reference sequence).

This sequence joins TRBV27 and TRBJ1-2, with 9 bases identical to TRBD1. Germline assignment: CDR1 MNHEY and CDR2 SMNVEV (reference sequence). Losses at the gene ends were 5 bases for V and 3 bases for J; bases not matched to a gene: 1. This CDR3 is built from 13 residues. The CDR3 protein is CASSRQGDYGYTF. The DNA of the CDR3 is TGTGCCAGCAGTCGACAGGGGGACTATGGCTACACCTTC.

The chain carries TRBV7-3 and TRBJ2-1; no reliable D call. The germline gives CDR1 SGHTA, CDR2 FQGTGA. The germline V and J ends were trimmed by 5 bases and 8 bases, with 10 bases remaining between them. This CDR3 has 12 amino acids. CDR3 amino acids: CASSNGPDEQFF. DNA for the CDR3: TGTGCCAGCAGCAACGGTCCGGATGAGCAGTTCTTC.

The rearrangement joins TRBV4-3 to TRBJ1-1, with D possibly being TRBD1 (5 bases). Per germline, CDR1 LGHNA and CDR2 YSLEER. This CDR3 region has 13 residues. V dropped 6 bases and J dropped 1 base, with 9 bases sitting between them. The CDR3, as DNA: TGCGCCAGCAGTCAAACAGGGAACACTGAAGCTTTCTTT. This encodes CASSQTGNTEAFF.

CDR3 residues: CASTRQGRNTEAFF. The CDR3 DNA sequence: TGTGCCAGCACACGACAGGGGAGAAACACTGAAGCTTTCTTT. V and J are TRBV6-5 and TRBJ1-1, with 8 positions matching TRBD1. CDR1 MNHEY and CDR2 SVGAGI come from the germline V gene. The CDR3 has 14 residues. J gave up 2 bases and V 7 bases, and 6 bases lay outside the gene matches.

The chain recombines TRBV29-1 with TRBJ2-1; possible D gene TRBD1, 5 bases. CDR1 is SQVTM, CDR2 ANQGSEA, per germline. This CDR3 is built from 13 residues. V was pared by 5 bases and J by 2 bases, with 10 bases between. CDR3 loop: CSVWGGTYNEQFF. The CDR3 DNA reads as TGCAGCGTTTGGGGCGGAACCTACAATGAGCAGTTCTTC.

The J gene is TRBJ2-3, the V gene TRBV18, with D possibly being TRBD2 (5 bases). Trimming shortened V by 0 bases and J by 2 bases, and 15 bases separated the two germline ends. Germline V CDR1 and CDR2: KGHSH, LQKENI. This CDR3 is built from 17 residues. CDR3 coding DNA: TGTGCCAGCTCACCACCGGATCCCGGACTCGACACAGATACGCAGTATTTT. It is translated as CASSPPDPGLDTDTQYF. Full variable domain (outside the CDR3, taken from reference TRBV18 and TRBJ2-3): NAGVMQNPRHLVRRRGQEARLRCSPMKGHSHVYWYRQLPEEGLKFMVYLQKENIIDESGMPKERFSAEFPKEGPSILRIQQVVRGDSAAYFCASSPPDPGLDTDTQYFGPGTRLTVL.

This clone was counted a few times. This chain uses TRBV28 with TRBJ1-1; no definite D call. V gave up 5 bases and J gave up 2 bases, with 6 bases separating them. This CDR3 is built from 12 residues. Germline values: CDR1 MDHEN, CDR2 SYDVKM. The CDR3 reads CASSRENTEAFF. Written as DNA, the CDR3 is TGTGCCAGCAGTAGAGAAAACACTGAAGCTTTCTTT.